The 25 T cell receptor beta chains in this list originate from one sample, sequenced in a study of T-cell memory formation after mild COVID-19. In TCRdb, the 5' RACE reads were re-called with MiXCR into one record per CDR3 protein. The sample lists about 470,000 distinct CDR3 sequences; about 23% were seen once. The sample consisted of PBMCs or a T cell subset sorted from them (not recorded which). The receptors originated from an adult woman who had mild COVID-19 (a few samples of this study predate the infection). Cell type and time point are not known.

This chain links TRBV19 with TRBJ2-5; D remains ambiguous. There are 16 residues in the CDR3. Germline CDR1 and CDR2: LNHDA and SQIVND (reference sequence). Deletions cut 8 bases from V and 2 bases from J, with 21 bases between. CDR3 protein: CASALQAGYAQETQYF. As DNA, the CDR3 is TGTGCCAGTGCCCTTCAAGCAGGCTACGCTCAAGAGACCCAGTACTTC.

This clonotype has a single count. J is TRBJ1-2 and V is TRBV5-1, with a weak D call TRBD1 (6 bases). The CDR3 loop spans 15 amino acids. Trimming shortened V by 1 base and J by 2 bases, and 12 bases separated the two germline ends. Per the germline V gene, CDR1 is SGHRS and CDR2 is YFSETQ. The CDR3 DNA reads as TGCGCCAGCAGCTTGCGGGGGGCAGGGAACTATGGCTACACCTTC. Protein: CASSLRGAGNYGYTF. Using reference TRBV5-1 and TRBJ1-2 for the parts outside the CDR3, the full variable domain is KAGVTQTPRYLIKTRGQQVTLSCSPISGHRSVSWYQQTPGQGLQFLFEYFSETQRNKGNFPGRFSGRQFSNSRSEMNVSTLELGDSALYLCASSLRGAGNYGYTFGSGTRLTVV.

The chain employs TRBV12-3 or TRBV12-4 and TRBJ2-2; TRBD1 matches at 7 bases. The CDR3 loop spans 15 amino acids. V lost 6 bases, J lost 2 bases, and 6 bases stayed unmatched. CDR3 DNA sequence: TGTGCCAGCAGGTCAGGGGGTCTAAACACCGGGGAGCTGTTTTTT. Translation: CASRSGGLNTGELFF.

The CDR3 bases are TGTGCCAGCAGTTACGGGCTAGGTTCGTACCAGATCCGAGACCCTGAGCAGTTCTTC. This sequence encodes CASSYGLGSYQIRDPEQFF. The V and J genes are TRBV6-6 and TRBJ2-1; no definite D call. The length of the CDR3 is 19 residues. Germline-derived CDR1 and CDR2 are MNHNY and SVGAGI (reference sequence). Trimming pared 2 bases from V and 9 bases from J, leaving 29 bases between.

This chain joins TRBV6-2 or TRBV6-3 and TRBJ2-2, with 13 bases that match TRBD2. This CDR3 region has 17 residues. V trimming: 5 bases; J trimming: 7 bases; junction bases outside the gene matches: 10. Germline values: CDR1 MNHEY, CDR2 SVGEGT. Here the CDR3 reads CASSNRLAGGLGGELFF. In DNA form, the CDR3 reads TGTGCCAGCAGTAACCGACTAGCGGGAGGTCTTGGCGGGGAGCTGTTTTTT.

This clonotype turned up a few times. This chain's CDR3 is CASSPATNSNQPQHF. The CDR3 bases are TGTGCCAGCTCACCGGCGACAAATAGCAATCAGCCCCAGCATTTT. This sequence joins TRBV18 and TRBJ1-5; D is undetermined. Trimming stripped 3 bases from V and 0 bases from J, with 9 bases between. Germline assignment: CDR1 KGHSH and CDR2 LQKENI. The CDR3 spans 15 residues.

This clonotype appeared many times. The rearrangement joins TRBV7-9 to TRBJ2-3; either TRBD1 or TRBD2 may fit D (5 bases each). Germline V gene data show CDR1 as SEHNR and CDR2 as FQNEAQ (reference sequence). The length of the CDR3 is 13 residues. The V and J ends lost 5 bases and 1 base respectively, with 7 bases between them. Here the CDR3 DNA reads TGTGCCAGCAGCGTGGGGGGCACAGATACGCAGTATTTT. It codes for CASSVGGTDTQYF.

This clonotype was seen a few times. The CDR3 DNA is TGTGCCAGCAGTCCACCAGGTGGTGGTCGGGGTGGCAATGAGCAGTTCTTC. Translated, it gives CASSPPGGGRGGNEQFF. The genes are TRBV27 and TRBJ2-1, with D perhaps matching TRBD2 (5 bases). Germline V gene sequence: CDR1 MNHEY, CDR2 SMNVEV (reference sequence). The CDR3 totals 17 residues. The germline V and J ends were trimmed by 5 bases and 6 bases, with 23 bases remaining between them.

The chain combines TRBV5-1 with TRBJ2-7, with D possibly matching TRBD1 (5 bases). Germline CDR1 reads SGHRS; CDR2 reads YFSETQ. V was clipped by 4 bases and J by 2 bases, with 10 bases between them. The CDR3 loop spans 13 amino acids. CDR3 sequence reads: CASSPDTPYEQYF. The CDR3, as DNA: TGCGCCAGCAGCCCGGACACCCCCTACGAGCAGTACTTC.

The chain couples TRBV24-1 to TRBJ2-5, with D maybe TRBD2 (5 bases). This CDR3 is 13 amino acids long. Trimming shortened V by 2 bases and J by 9 bases, and 12 bases separated the two germline ends. Germline V lookup: CDR1 KGHDR, CDR2 SFDVKD. The CDR3 loop is CATSDSDGLPQYF. As DNA, the CDR3 is TGTGCCACCAGTGATTCCGACGGACTTCCCCAGTACTTC.

V usage is TRBV5-1 and J usage is TRBJ2-1, with TRBD1 as a possible D gene (5 bases). The V gene's germline CDR1 is SGHRS and CDR2 YFSETQ. The CDR3 runs 14 residues. V dropped 1 base and J dropped 3 bases, with 8 bases sitting between them. CDR3 region: CASSLTGNYNEQFF. The DNA for the CDR3 is TGCGCCAGCAGCTTGACAGGCAACTACAATGAGCAGTTCTTC.

This clonotype came up a few times. The V call is TRBV6-5, the J call TRBJ2-1; 9 nucleotides agree with TRBD1. Germline lookup yields CDR1 MNHEY and CDR2 SVGAGI. The trim removed 6 bases at V and 5 bases at J, leaving 8 bases unmatched. The CDR3 consists of 15 residues. CDR3 DNA sequence: TGTGCCAGCAGCCGCGACAGGGGGGGAAACAATGAGCAGTTCTTC. This gives the protein CASSRDRGGNNEQFF.

This clonotype was seen a few times. This chain uses TRBV11-3 with TRBJ2-1, with D unclear. Germline-derived CDR1 and CDR2 are SGHNT and YENEEA. Trimming took off 5 bases at V and 4 bases at J, with 9 bases between the two ends. The CDR3 sequence is 13 residues long. For the CDR3, the DNA is TGTGCCAGCAGCCTTTTCAAGTACAATGAGCAGTTCTTC. This translates into CASSLFKYNEQFF.

The V and J genes are TRBV6-6 and TRBJ2-3, with TRBD2 matching 11 bases. CDR3 length equals 17 residues. The junction had 6 bases not matched to a gene; V was cut back by 4 bases and J by 0 bases. The V gene's germline CDR1 is MNHNY and CDR2 SVGAGI (reference sequence). CDR3 amino acids: CASSSRSGGASTDTQYF. The CDR3 DNA is TGTGCCAGCAGTTCCCGTAGCGGGGGGGCTAGCACAGATACGCAGTATTTT.

This clonotype was observed a single time. The chain combines TRBV4-1 with TRBJ1-6; D unresolved. Germline lookup yields CDR1 MGHRA and CDR2 YSYEKL. With 1 base removed from V and 7 bases from J, the gap between germline ends came to 14 bases. This CDR3 region has 16 residues. The CDR3 DNA is TGCGCCAGCAGCCAAGTCGTGCAGCATGGAAATTCACCCCTCCACTTT. It codes for CASSQVVQHGNSPLHF.

The rearrangement joins TRBV12-3 or TRBV12-4 to TRBJ2-7, with 10 bases lining up with TRBD1. V lost 5 bases and J lost 3; bases outside the gene matches: 7. The CDR3 contains 15 residues. The CDR3: CASSVRTGGLYEQYF. CDR3 sequence (DNA): TGTGCCAGCAGTGTACGGACAGGGGGTCTCTACGAGCAGTACTTC.

The chain is built from TRBV3-1 and TRBJ2-7, with 11 bases fitting TRBD1. Trimming removed 7 bases from V and 0 bases from J; junction bases left unmatched: 5. The CDR3 runs to 15 residues. Germline V gene sequence: CDR1 LGHDT, CDR2 YNNKEL (reference sequence). CDR3 amino acids: CASMMGTGGSYEQYF. The CDR3 DNA follows: TGTGCCAGCATGATGGGGACAGGGGGCTCCTACGAGCAGTACTTC.

This clonotype was found a few times. The CDR3: CASKQGEADTQYF. CDR3 DNA: TGTGCCAGCAAGCAGGGGGAAGCAGATACGCAGTATTTT. J is TRBJ2-3 and V is TRBV6-1; the match to TRBD1 covers 7 bases. CDR1 is MNHNS and CDR2 is SASEGT in the germline V gene. V shed 7 bases, J shed 4 bases, and the junction held 5 bases outside the gene matches. This CDR3 contains 13 residues.

This chain connects TRBV23-1 to TRBJ2-7; 10 bases align to TRBD1. TRBV23-1 is recorded as an ORF, its role being uncertain. V shed 8 bases, J shed 5 bases, and the junction held 9 bases outside the gene matches. The CDR3 length is 14 residues. CDR3 loop: CASGQGTGEHEQYF. Here the CDR3 DNA reads TGCGCCAGCGGCCAGGGGACAGGGGAGCACGAGCAGTACTTC.

The chain employs TRBV28 and TRBJ2-2; no clear D gene. The CDR3 extends over 16 amino acids. V shed 3 bases and J shed 4 bases, with 15 bases lying between them. Germline V lookup: CDR1 MDHEN, CDR2 SYDVKM. The DNA of the CDR3 is TGTGCCAGCAGTTTTTTCTGGGTAACCCTCACCGGGGAGCTGTTTTTT. Its translation is CASSFFWVTLTGELFF.

This clonotype turned up a few times. The CDR3 loop is CSVQGTQRGDEQYF. In DNA, the CDR3 is TGCAGCGTTCAAGGGACCCAAAGGGGGGACGAGCAGTACTTC. The chain employs TRBV29-1 and TRBJ2-7; D possibly uses TRBD1 or TRBD2 (6 bases each). Between the trimmed V and J ends, which lost 5 bases and 5 bases, there was a span of 19 bases. The CDR3 consists of 14 residues. Germline CDR1 reads SQVTM; CDR2 reads ANQGSEA.

There are a few counts of this clonotype. The chain recombines TRBV5-1 with TRBJ2-5; the match to TRBD1 covers 7 bases. With V trimmed by 4 bases and J by 3 bases, 12 bases remained unmatched. The CDR3 covers 16 residues. In germline, CDR1 is SGHRS, CDR2 YFSETQ. Here the CDR3 reads CASSRSPGTEKETQYF. The CDR3 DNA reads as TGCGCCAGCAGCAGGTCCCCCGGGACAGAAAAAGAGACCCAGTACTTC.

The rearrangement links TRBV2 to TRBJ2-1, with D perhaps TRBD1 (6 bases). This CDR3 is built from 13 residues. Trimming took 6 bases from V and 4 from J, leaving 10 bases between them. Germline V gene lookup returns CDR1 SNHLY and CDR2 FYNNEI. CDR3 region: CASRSTGYNEQFF. CDR3 nucleotides: TGTGCCAGCAGGTCTACAGGGTACAATGAGCAGTTCTTC.

This clonotype turned up a few times. This sequence joins TRBV7-2 and TRBJ1-2; D might be TRBD1 (5 bases). V lost 6 bases to trimming and J lost 2 bases, with 22 bases between them. CDR3 length: 17 amino acids. The germline gives CDR1 SGHTA, CDR2 FQGNSA. The CDR3 loop reads CASSYLSGGVANYGYTF. The CDR3 DNA reads TGTGCCAGCAGTTATCTCAGCGGGGGGGTCGCGAACTATGGCTACACCTTC.

This clonotype has just a few counts. The gene calls are TRBV7-6 and TRBJ2-1; perhaps TRBD2 as D (6 bases). Trimming stripped 4 bases from V and 7 bases from J, with 11 bases between. The CDR3 has 13 residues. Germline CDR1 and CDR2: SGHVS and FNYEAQ. The CDR3 DNA sequence: TGTGCCAGCAGCTCTTACCGGGGGAATGAGCAGTTCTTC. Its protein product is CASSSYRGNEQFF.